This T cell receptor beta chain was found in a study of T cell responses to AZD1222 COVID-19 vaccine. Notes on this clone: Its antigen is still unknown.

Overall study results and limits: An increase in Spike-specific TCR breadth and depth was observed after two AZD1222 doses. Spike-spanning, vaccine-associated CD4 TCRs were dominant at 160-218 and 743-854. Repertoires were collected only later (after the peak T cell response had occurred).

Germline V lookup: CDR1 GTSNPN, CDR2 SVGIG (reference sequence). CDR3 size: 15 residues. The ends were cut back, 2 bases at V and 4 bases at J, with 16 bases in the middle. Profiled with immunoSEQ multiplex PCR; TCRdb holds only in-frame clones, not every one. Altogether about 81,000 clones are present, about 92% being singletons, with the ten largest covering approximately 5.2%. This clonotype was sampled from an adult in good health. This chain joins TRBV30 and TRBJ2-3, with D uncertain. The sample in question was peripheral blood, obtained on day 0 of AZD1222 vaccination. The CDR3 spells CAWSQARFGADTQYF. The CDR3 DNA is TGTGCCTGGAGTCAAGCCCGGTTTGGGGCAGATACGCAGTATTTT.